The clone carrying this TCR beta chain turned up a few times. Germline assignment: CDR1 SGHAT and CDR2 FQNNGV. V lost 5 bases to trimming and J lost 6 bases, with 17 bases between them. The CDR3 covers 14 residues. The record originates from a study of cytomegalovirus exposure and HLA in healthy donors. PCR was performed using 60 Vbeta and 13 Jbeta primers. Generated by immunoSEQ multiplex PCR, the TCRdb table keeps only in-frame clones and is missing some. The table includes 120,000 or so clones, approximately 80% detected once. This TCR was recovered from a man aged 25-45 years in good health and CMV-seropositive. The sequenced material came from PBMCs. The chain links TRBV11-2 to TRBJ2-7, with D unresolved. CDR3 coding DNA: TGTGCCAGCAGCCTTAATTCGATTCCGGGCGAGCAGTACTTC. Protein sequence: CASSLNSIPGEQYF.